Listed below are T cell receptor beta chains from one sample, sequenced in a study of cytomegalovirus exposure and HLA in healthy donors. Produced via immunoSEQ multiplex PCR; TCRdb's table is partial and in-frame only. The profile shows 150,000 to 200,000 clones, more than 80% of them singletons. The sequencing input was PBMCs. The receptors shown here come from a male donor in good health and CMV-seronegative. The CDR3 runs from the conserved cysteine through the conserved F or W. Each record gives: J gene, V gene, clone size, D gene, CDR3 protein, CDR3 DNA. A D gene is named only where the DNA matches it firmly. Some rows mark clone size as missing; the rest say once, few, many or name a class of expanded clone.

>TRBJ2-7|TRBV7-3|NA|NA
CASSLTYGPGEQYF
TGTGCCAGCAGCTTAACTTACGGCCCGGGAGAGCAGTACTTC
>TRBJ2-1|TRBV7-9|NA|TRBD1
CASSPRQGYNEQFF
TGTGCCAGCAGCCCTCGACAGGGTTACAATGAGCAGTTCTTC
>TRBJ2-7|TRBV7-3|NA|TRBD2
CASSFNPQTSGIHEQYF
TGTGCCAGCAGCTTTAACCCTCAAACTAGCGGTATCCACGAGCAGTACTTC
>TRBJ2-5|TRBV28|NA|TRBD1
CASNLRQGGSETQYF
TGTGCCAGCAACCTTAGACAGGGTGGATCGGAGACCCAGTACTTC
>TRBJ1-1|TRBV7-9|NA|NA
CASRGALMNTEAFF
TGTGCCAGCAGGGGGGCCCTCATGAACACTGAAGCTTTCTTT
>TRBJ1-2|TRBV6-6|once|TRBD1
CASSYSRGGDGYTF
TGTGCCAGCAGTTACTCGAGAGGGGGCGATGGCTACACCTTC
>TRBJ2-3|TRBV4-3|NA|NA
CASSQSPLGSGTDTQYF
TGCGCCAGCAGCCAAAGCCCCCTGGGGAGCGGCACAGATACGCAGTATTTT
>TRBJ2-7|TRBV7-2|NA|TRBD2
CASSRTGRAGEQYF
TGTGCCAGCAGCCGTACCGGGAGGGCGGGCGAGCAGTACTTC
>TRBJ1-2|TRBV9|NA|NA
CASSSDGGRYGYTF
TGTGCCAGCAGCAGCGACGGGGGGAGGTATGGCTACACCTTC
>TRBJ1-2|TRBV5-1|NA|TRBD1
CASSSAGTGYDGYTF
TGCGCCAGCAGCTCCGCCGGGACAGGGTACGATGGCTACACCTTC
>TRBJ2-7|TRBV6-6|few|TRBD1
CASRQGQQSYEQYF
TGTGCCAGCAGACAGGGACAGCAGTCCTACGAGCAGTACTTC
>TRBJ1-1|TRBV10-3|NA|TRBD1
CAISVGGNTEAFF
TGTGCCATCAGTGTAGGGGGCAACACTGAAGCTTTCTTT
>TRBJ2-7|TRBV27|NA|TRBD2
CASSLYLSSGAYEQYF
TGTGCCAGCAGTTTATACCTCTCTAGCGGGGCCTACGAGCAGTACTTC